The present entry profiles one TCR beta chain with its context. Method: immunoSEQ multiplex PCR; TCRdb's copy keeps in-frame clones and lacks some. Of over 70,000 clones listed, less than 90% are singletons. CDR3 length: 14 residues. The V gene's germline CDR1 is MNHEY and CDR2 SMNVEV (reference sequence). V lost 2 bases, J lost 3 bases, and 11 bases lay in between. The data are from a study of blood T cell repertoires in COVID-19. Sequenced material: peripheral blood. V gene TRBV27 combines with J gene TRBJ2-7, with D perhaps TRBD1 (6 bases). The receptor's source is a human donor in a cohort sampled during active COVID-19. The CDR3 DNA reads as TGTGCCAGCAGTTTAACAGGGACAAGCTACGAGCAGTACTTC. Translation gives CASSLTGTSYEQYF.